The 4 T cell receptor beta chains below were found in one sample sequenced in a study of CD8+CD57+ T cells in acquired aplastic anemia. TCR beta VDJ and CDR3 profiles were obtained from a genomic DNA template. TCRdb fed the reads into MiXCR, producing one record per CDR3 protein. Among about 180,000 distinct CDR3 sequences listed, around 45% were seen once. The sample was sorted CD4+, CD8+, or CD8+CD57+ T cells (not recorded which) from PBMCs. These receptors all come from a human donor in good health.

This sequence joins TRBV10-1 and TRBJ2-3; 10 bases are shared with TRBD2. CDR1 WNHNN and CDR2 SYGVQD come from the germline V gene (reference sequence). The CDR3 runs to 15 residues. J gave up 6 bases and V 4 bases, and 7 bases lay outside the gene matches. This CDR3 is CASSVASGSSDTQYF. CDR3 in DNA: TGCGCCAGCAGTGTCGCTAGCGGGAGCAGTGATACGCAGTATTTT.

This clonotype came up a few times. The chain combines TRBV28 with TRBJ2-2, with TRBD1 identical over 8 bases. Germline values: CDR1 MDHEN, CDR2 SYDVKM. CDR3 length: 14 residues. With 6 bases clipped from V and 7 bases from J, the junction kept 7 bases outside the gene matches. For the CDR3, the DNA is TGTGCCAGCAGGACAGGGGCACCCCTCGGGGAGCTGTTTTTT. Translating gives CASRTGAPLGELFF.

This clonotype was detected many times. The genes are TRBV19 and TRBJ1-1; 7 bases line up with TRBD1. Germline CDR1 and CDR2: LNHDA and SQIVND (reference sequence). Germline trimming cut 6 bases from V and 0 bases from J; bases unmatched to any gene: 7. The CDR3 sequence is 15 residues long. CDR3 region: CASSGNRGLNTEAFF. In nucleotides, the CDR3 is TGTGCCAGTAGCGGGAACAGGGGTTTGAACACTGAAGCTTTCTTT.

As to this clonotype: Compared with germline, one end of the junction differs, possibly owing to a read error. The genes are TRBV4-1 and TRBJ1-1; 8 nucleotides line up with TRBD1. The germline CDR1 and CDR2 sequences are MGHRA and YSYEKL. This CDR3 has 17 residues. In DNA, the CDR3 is TGCACCAGCAGCCAGGCGACAGGGGCCGGTATGAACACTGAAGCTTTCTTT. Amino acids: CTSSQATGAGMNTEAFF.